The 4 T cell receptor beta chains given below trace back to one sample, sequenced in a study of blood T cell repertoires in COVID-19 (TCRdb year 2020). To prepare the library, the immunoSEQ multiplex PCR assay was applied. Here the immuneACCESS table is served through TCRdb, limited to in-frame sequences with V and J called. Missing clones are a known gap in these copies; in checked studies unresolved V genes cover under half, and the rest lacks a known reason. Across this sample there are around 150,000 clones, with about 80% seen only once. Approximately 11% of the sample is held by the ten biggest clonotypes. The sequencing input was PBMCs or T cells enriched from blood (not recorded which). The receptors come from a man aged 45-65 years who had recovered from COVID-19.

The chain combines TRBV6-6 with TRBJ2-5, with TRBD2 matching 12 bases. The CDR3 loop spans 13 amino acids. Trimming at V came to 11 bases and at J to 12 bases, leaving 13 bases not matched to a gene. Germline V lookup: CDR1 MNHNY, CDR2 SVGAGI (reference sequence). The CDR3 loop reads CACTPGLAGDKYF. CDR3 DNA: TGTGCCTGTACCCCGGGACTAGCGGGTGACAAGTACTTC.

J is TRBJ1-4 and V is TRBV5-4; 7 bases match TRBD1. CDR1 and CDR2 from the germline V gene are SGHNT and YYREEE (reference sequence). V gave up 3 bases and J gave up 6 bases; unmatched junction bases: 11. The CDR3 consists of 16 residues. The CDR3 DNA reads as TGTGCCAGCAGCTCGTTAGCCATCGACAGGGATGAAAAACTGTTTTTT. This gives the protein CASSSLAIDRDEKLFF.

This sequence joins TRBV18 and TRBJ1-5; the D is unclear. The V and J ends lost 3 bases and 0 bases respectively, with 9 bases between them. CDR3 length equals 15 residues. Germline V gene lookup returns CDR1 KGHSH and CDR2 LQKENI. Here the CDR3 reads CASSPTGSSNQPQHF. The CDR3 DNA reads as TGTGCCAGCTCACCCACCGGGAGTAGCAATCAGCCCCAGCATTTT.

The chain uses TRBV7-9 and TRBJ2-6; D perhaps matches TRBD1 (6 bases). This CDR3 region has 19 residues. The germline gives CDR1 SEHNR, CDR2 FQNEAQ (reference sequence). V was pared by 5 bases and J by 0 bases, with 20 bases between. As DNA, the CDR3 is TGTGCCAGCAGCCTACCTCGCCGACAGGCGATCTCTGGGGCCAACGTCCTGACTTTC. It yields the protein CASSLPRRQAISGANVLTF.